The TCR beta chain described here comes from a study of graft-versus-host responses after intestinal transplantation. Study-wide results and limits: Clonal ratios of graft-versus-host to host-versus-graft in allografts were high for patients exhibiting graft-donor T cell macrochimerism. The study associated peak circulating GvH clone levels with early post-transplant HvG declines. Among recipient marrow samples, GvH clones were found; some appeared first in ileum or blood.

The V end was cut by 0 bases, the J end by 8 bases, with 6 bases between. CDR1 SGHRS and CDR2 YFSETQ come from the germline V gene. This CDR3 has 12 residues. Turning to this clone: Its specificity is unknown.

Profiled with immunoSEQ multiplex PCR; TCRdb holds only in-frame clones, not every one. The profile shows around 30,000 clones, 90% to 95% of them singletons. The TCR sequence derives from a human patient who received an intestinal transplant, so some T cells may come from the graft donor. Specimen: PBMCs, collected about 70 days after intestinal transplant. The V gene is TRBV5-1, the J gene TRBJ2-1, with D maybe TRBD1 (5 bases). The CDR3 DNA sequence: TGCGCCAGCAGCTTGGGGGGCGATGAGCAGTTCTTC. The encoded protein is CASSLGGDEQFF.